Sequencing of this TCR beta chain was carried out in a study of T cells in Graves' hyperthyroidism and ophthalmopathy. The investigators amplified TCR beta CDR3 regions from RNA transcripts. Primed by the HTBI set, a first-round RT-PCR was run on the TCR CDR3. In TCRdb, the multiplex PCR reads were re-called with MiXCR into one record per CDR3 protein. The repertoire consists of a few hundred thousand distinct CDR3 sequences, with 13% to 15% occurring once and the leading ten covering 20%. Comments on this clonotype: A much larger clonotype is one base distant, so this may be a read error.

Trimming took off 6 bases at V and 10 bases at J, with 13 bases between the two ends. The CDR3 sequence is 12 residues long. Ophthalmopathy patients all had a Clinical Activity Score of at least 3, a NOSPECS grade of at least 4 and disease under 3 months old. The sample was blood. The sequence came from a woman aged 30 to 39 with Graves' ophthalmopathy. This chain joins TRBV12-3 or TRBV12-4 and TRBJ2-1; D is unclear. Here the CDR3 reads CASSPLSTEQFF. The DNA of the CDR3 is TGTGCCAGCAGCCCTCTATCAACCGAGCAGTTCTTC.